The 19 T cell receptor beta chains below all came from one sample that was sequenced in a study of cytomegalovirus exposure and HLA in healthy donors. The method was immunoSEQ multiplex PCR; TCRdb's version includes in-frame clones alone and lacks a portion of them. The sample has 150,000 to 200,000 clones, more than 75% seen once. The sample was PBMCs. These TCRs come from a woman aged 30 to 39 in good health and CMV-seronegative.

This rearrangement joins TRBV27 to TRBJ2-7; 8 bases map to TRBD2. The trim removed 6 bases at V and 2 bases at J, leaving 6 bases unmatched. The CDR3 runs 14 residues. Germline-derived CDR1 and CDR2 are MNHEY and SMNVEV (reference sequence). In DNA, the CDR3 is TGTGCCAGCAGGGGCTTAGCGGGGCCCTACGAGCAGTACTTC. The encoded protein is CASRGLAGPYEQYF.

This clone showed up many times. The J gene is TRBJ2-5, the V gene TRBV9; TRBD1 agrees at 7 bases. Germline V lookup: CDR1 SGDLS, CDR2 YYNGEE. The CDR3 totals 16 residues. J lost 0 bases, V lost 2 bases, and 7 bases had no gene match. CDR3 sequence: CASSVDPGQYQETQYF. For the CDR3, the DNA is TGTGCCAGCAGCGTTGACCCGGGACAGTACCAAGAGACCCAGTACTTC.

This chain connects TRBV4-1 to TRBJ2-1, with 11 bases that match TRBD2. Looked up from germline, CDR1 is MGHRA and CDR2 is YSYEKL. This CDR3 comprises 19 residues. The V gene end was trimmed by 4 bases and the J gene end by 1 base; junction bases not matched to a gene: 12. CDR3 sequence (DNA): TGCGCCAGCAGCCCCCTAAATAGCGGGGGGGCGGGGTCCTACAATGAGCAGTTCTTC. Translating gives CASSPLNSGGAGSYNEQFF.

This chain joins TRBV1 and TRBJ1-5; TRBD1, the table's D call, lacks a check against the DNA. TRBV1 is assigned pseudogene status. The CDR3 has 14 residues. For the CDR3, the DNA is TGCACCAGCAGCCGGCAGAATAGCAATCAGCCCCAGCATTTT. Translated, it gives CTSSRQNSNQPQHF.

The chain is built from TRBV7-2 and TRBJ2-1, with D perhaps matching TRBD2 (6 bases). The length of the CDR3 is 16 residues. V shed 4 bases and J shed 8 bases, with 21 bases lying between them. Per germline, CDR1 SGHTA and CDR2 FQGNSA. The CDR3: CASSYSGGRPADEQFF. Here the CDR3 DNA reads TGTGCCAGCAGCTATAGCGGAGGACGCCCGGCGGATGAGCAGTTCTTC.

The rearrangement links TRBV20-1 to TRBJ2-7, with TRBD1 matching 7 bases. Trimming took 6 bases from V and 7 from J; bases not matched to a gene: 6. Looked up from germline, CDR1 is DFQATT and CDR2 is SNEGSKA (reference sequence). The CDR3 covers 11 residues. The CDR3 reads CSAGTAVEQYF. CDR3 in DNA: TGCAGTGCCGGGACAGCCGTAGAGCAGTACTTC.

In its sample, this clone was seen many times. Other DNA variants within this sample encode the same CDR3. The chain couples TRBV9 to TRBJ2-5, with 11 nucleotides matching TRBD1. CDR3 length: 15 residues. Germline CDR1 reads SGDLS; CDR2 reads YYNGEE. With 3 bases clipped from V and 5 bases from J, the junction kept 6 bases outside the gene matches. The CDR3: CASSGGQGAGETQYF. The CDR3 DNA sequence: TGTGCCAGCAGCGGCGGACAGGGGGCGGGGGAGACCCAGTACTTC.

V and J are TRBV9 and TRBJ1-1; D call uncertain. Germline V gives CDR1 SGDLS, CDR2 YYNGEE. This CDR3 region has 16 residues. V was clipped by 0 bases and J by 0 bases, with 12 bases between them. The CDR3 bases are TGTGCCAGCAGCGTAGGAACGACGGGAATGAACACTGAAGCTTTCTTT. Translation gives CASSVGTTGMNTEAFF.

This chain uses TRBV5-1 with TRBJ1-6, with TRBD1 matching 12 bases. There are 17 residues in the CDR3. The V segment lost 0 bases and the J segment 8 bases; nucleotides outside the gene matches: 6. Germline lookup yields CDR1 SGHRS and CDR2 YFSETQ. The CDR3 DNA reads as TGCGCCAGCAGCTTGGGAGGGACAGGGGGCGCGGATTCACCCCTCCACTTT. This sequence encodes CASSLGGTGGADSPLHF.

The chain joins TRBV7-2 to TRBJ1-5; possibly TRBD1 for D (6 bases). The V gene lost 1 base and the J gene lost 7 bases, with 11 bases spanning the gap. Germline V gene sequence: CDR1 SGHTA, CDR2 FQGNSA. The CDR3 is 14 amino acids. The CDR3: CASSLGDIGQPQHF. In DNA form, the CDR3 reads TGTGCCAGCAGCTTAGGGGACATCGGCCAGCCCCAGCATTTT.

This chain links TRBV30 with TRBJ1-1; tentative D call: TRBD1 (6 bases). The length of the CDR3 is 14 residues. Germline loops: CDR1 GTSNPN, CDR2 SVGIG (reference sequence). The ends were cut back, 5 bases at V and 1 base at J, with 14 bases in the middle. The CDR3 coding sequence is TGTGCCTGGGATGGACAGATAAGGAACACTGAAGCTTTCTTT. Residues: CAWDGQIRNTEAFF. The full variable domain, with the rest looked up from reference TRBV30 and TRBJ1-1, is SQTIHQWPATLVQPVGSPLSLECTVEGTSNPNLYWYRQAAGRGLQLLFYSVGIGQISSEVPQNLSASRPQDRQFILSSKKLLLSDSGFYLCAWDGQIRNTEAFFGQGTRLTVV.

This clone has a single count. The rearrangement joins TRBV6-1 to TRBJ2-7; TRBD1 aligns across 7 bases. After removal of 7 bases from V and 2 bases from J, the junction contained 8 bases not matched to a gene. The germline gives CDR1 MNHNS, CDR2 SASEGT. This CDR3 comprises 14 residues. DNA of the CDR3: TGTGCCAGCACCAGCCCGGGACAGACCTACGAGCAGTACTTC. Protein sequence: CASTSPGQTYEQYF.

The V gene is TRBV18, the J gene TRBJ1-2; TRBD1 might be the D (6 bases). The CDR3 sequence is 14 residues long. The V and J ends lost 3 bases and 5 bases respectively, with 13 bases between them. CDR1 is KGHSH, CDR2 LQKENI, per germline. CDR3 in DNA: TGTGCCAGCTCACCGGGGGCCGTATCATATGGCTACACCTTC. Its translation is CASSPGAVSYGYTF.

The CDR3, as DNA: TGTGCCAGCAGCTCCCGGACTAGCGGGGGACCTGGGGATGAGCAGTTCTTC. Translated: CASSSRTSGGPGDEQFF. The chain carries TRBV9 and TRBJ2-1; 13 bases are shared with TRBD2. There are 17 residues in the CDR3. The V gene's germline CDR1 is SGDLS and CDR2 YYNGEE. V was pared by 4 bases and J by 8 bases, with 12 bases of the junction left unmatched.

This sequence joins TRBV5-1 and TRBJ2-7; 8 bases are a match to TRBD1. Germline loops: CDR1 SGHRS, CDR2 YFSETQ. The CDR3 consists of 13 residues. V lost 3 bases and J lost 4; bases outside the gene matches: 3. The CDR3 nucleotides are TGCGCCAGCAGCTCTGGGACAGGTTACGAGCAGTACTTC. Residues: CASSSGTGYEQYF.

The chain is built from TRBV30 and TRBJ2-7, with D uncertain. Trimming cost V 2 bases and J 5 bases, with 19 bases left between them. The germline V gene encodes CDR1 GTSNPN and CDR2 SVGIG (reference sequence). The CDR3 runs to 15 residues. In DNA form, the CDR3 reads TGTGCCTGGAGTTCCGTCGGGTCCTCAGCCCACGAGCAGTACTTC. As protein: CAWSSVGSSAHEQYF.

The chain carries TRBV7-7 and TRBJ2-2, with a possible D match to TRBD1 (5 bases). V was clipped by 5 bases and J by 2 bases, with 15 bases between them. The length of the CDR3 is 16 residues. The germline V gene has CDR1 SSHAT and CDR2 FNYEAQ (reference sequence). CDR3 coding DNA: TGTGCCAGCAGCCCCGGGCAGGGCGCAAACACCGGGGAGCTGTTTTTT. Its protein is CASSPGQGANTGELFF.

The chain is built from TRBV10-3 and TRBJ2-5; maybe TRBD2 (6 bases). Germline assignment: CDR1 ENHRY and CDR2 SYGVKD. CDR3 length: 12 amino acids. Trimming took 6 bases from V and 1 from J, leaving 6 bases between them. CDR3 sequence: CAISGGQETQYF. The CDR3 region has the DNA TGTGCCATCAGCGGGGGCCAAGAGACCCAGTACTTC.

Details on this clone: No DNA is shown, since the ends of the CDR3 on it are uncertain; the CDR3 is the one TCRdb lists. The rearrangement uses TRBV6-1 and TRBJ1-2. Germline CDR1 reads MNHNS; CDR2 reads SASEGT. The CDR3 length equals 14 residues, ends included. CDR3 protein: CASSESWAGGTHYF.